This T cell receptor (beta chain) was identified during a study of lymphopenia after photon versus proton radiotherapy. The study, taken as a whole, reports: After lymphocyte nadir, photon-treated repertoires showed oligoclonal expansion, especially CD8+ Temra. Photon-treated patients lost naive T cells and TCR diversity; proton-treated stayed stable. Post-nadir TCR diversity decline inversely tracked overall survival among those who died. Authors raise, but do not show, better survival with proton therapy.

TCRdb keeps only in-frame clones here, not all; method: immunoSEQ multiplex PCR. The sample contains roughly 67,000 clones, roughly 93% of which appear only once. Germline loops: CDR1 SEHNR, CDR2 FQNEAQ (reference sequence). V was pared by 2 bases and J by 0 bases, with 16 bases between. CDR3 size: 17 residues. This clone was found once. Its target is unknown. This specimen was peripheral blood, taken from a patient treated with photon-based radiotherapy. The TCR sequence derives from a woman aged 70-85 years with pancreatic cancer. The V gene is TRBV7-9, the J gene TRBJ2-5; the D gene is possibly TRBD1 (6 bases). Here the CDR3 reads CASSLPHGGMNQETQYF. CDR3 nucleotide sequence: TGTGCCAGCAGCTTACCGCATGGGGGCATGAACCAAGAGACCCAGTACTTC.